This TCR beta chain was recorded in a study of cytomegalovirus exposure and HLA in healthy donors. Findings and caveats of the study: In a later analysis, V- and J-gene trimming of beta chains associated with a DCLRE1C missense variant, replicated independently.

A single count supports this clone. What it binds is not known. Germline V gives CDR1 SQVTM, CDR2 ANQGSEA. This CDR3 contains 13 residues. Trimming removed 6 bases from V and 6 bases from J, with 16 bases in between. The primer mix had 60 Vbeta and 13 Jbeta primers. The method was immunoSEQ multiplex PCR; TCRdb's version includes in-frame clones alone and lacks a portion of them. Counted here are about 98,000 clones, under 80% occurring once; the ten biggest clones make up roughly 8.3%. V and J are TRBV29-1 and TRBJ2-3; TRBD2 is a possible D gene (6 bases). This receptor was taken from a human donor in good health. Input material: PBMCs. As DNA, the CDR3 is TGCAGCGTCCTTCCCGGGACTGTGGATACGCAGTATTTT. This translates into CSVLPGTVDTQYF.